Listed below are T cell receptor beta chains from one sample, sequenced in a study of cytomegalovirus exposure and HLA in healthy donors. Profiled with immunoSEQ multiplex PCR; TCRdb holds only in-frame clones, not every one. This sample has fewer than 250,000 clones, with roughly 80% found just once. The sample was PBMCs. All receptors come from a woman aged 18 to 35 in good health and CMV-seronegative. Each CDR3 is given with its conserved first and last residue. A D gene is named only where the DNA matches it firmly. For some rows the clone size is stated as once, few or many, or as a class when expanded; others skip it.

clone size: -; CDR3 length: 15; J gene: TRBJ2-5; D gene: -; V gene: TRBV25-1; CDR3 DNA: TGTGCCAGCAGTGTAGACGGGGAGATCAGGGAGACCCAGTACTTC; CDR3 protein: CASSVDGEIRETQYF
clone size: once; CDR3 length: 15; J gene: TRBJ2-1; D gene: TRBD2; V gene: TRBV5-1; CDR3 DNA: TGCGCCAGCAGCTTTAGCAGCGGGAGTAAGTATGAGCAGTTCTTC; CDR3 protein: CASSFSSGSKYEQFF
clone size: -; CDR3 length: 16; J gene: TRBJ1-6; D gene: -; V gene: TRBV4-2; CDR3 DNA: TGTGCCAGCAGCCAAGATTCGAGCTCCTATAATTCACCCCTCCACTTT; CDR3 protein: CASSQDSSSYNSPLHF
clone size: -; CDR3 length: 16; J gene: TRBJ1-4; D gene: TRBD1; V gene: TRBV7-9; CDR3 DNA: TGTGCCAGCAGCTTCTGGACAGGGTCCACTAATGAAAAACTGTTTTTT; CDR3 protein: CASSFWTGSTNEKLFF
clone size: -; CDR3 length: 15; J gene: TRBJ1-6; D gene: -; V gene: TRBV6-6; CDR3 DNA: TGTGCCAGCAGTCATGGGGGGGTGGAAGCATCACCCCTCCACTTT; CDR3 protein: CASSHGGVEASPLHF
clone size: -; CDR3 length: 15; J gene: TRBJ1-2; D gene: -; V gene: TRBV6-1; CDR3 DNA: TGTGCCAGCAGTGAAACCAATACAGGCGACTATGGCTACACCTTC; CDR3 protein: CASSETNTGDYGYTF
clone size: few; CDR3 length: 14; J gene: TRBJ2-7; D gene: TRBD1; V gene: TRBV27; CDR3 DNA: TGTGCCAGCAGTTTAAGGGGGACAGCCTACGAGCAGTACTTC; CDR3 protein: CASSLRGTAYEQYF
clone size: -; CDR3 length: 19; J gene: TRBJ2-7; D gene: -; V gene: TRBV28; CDR3 DNA: TGTGCCAGCAGTTCTCTCATGCAGGACAACACTCGTATGCAATACGAGCAGTACTTC; CDR3 protein: CASSSLMQDNTRMQYEQYF
clone size: -; CDR3 length: 18; J gene: TRBJ2-2; D gene: -; V gene: TRBV4-2; CDR3 DNA: TGTGCCAGCAGCCAAGAAACGGGAGCGAGCGCGAACACCGGGGAGCTGTTTTTT; CDR3 protein: CASSQETGASANTGELFF
clone size: -; CDR3 length: 15; J gene: TRBJ1-1; D gene: -; V gene: TRBV6-5; CDR3 DNA: TGTGCCAGCAGTTACTCGATTAACATGAACACTGAAGCTTTCTTT; CDR3 protein: CASSYSINMNTEAFF
clone size: -; CDR3 length: 18; J gene: TRBJ2-5; D gene: TRBD2; V gene: TRBV23-1; CDR3 DNA: TGCGCCAGCAGTCACATCGGGTGGGGCGGGGGGGCCCAAGAGACCCAGTACTTC; CDR3 protein: CASSHIGWGGGAQETQYF
clone size: -; CDR3 length: 14; J gene: TRBJ2-3; D gene: -; V gene: TRBV25-1; CDR3 DNA: TGTGCCAGCAGTGGGGCCGCTAGCACAGATACGCAGTATTTT; CDR3 protein: CASSGAASTDTQYF
clone size: -; CDR3 length: 11; J gene: TRBJ1-1; D gene: -; V gene: TRBV6-5; CDR3 DNA: TGTGCCAGCAGTTCCAGCACTGAAGCTTTCTTT; CDR3 protein: CASSSSTEAFF
clone size: -; CDR3 length: 14; J gene: TRBJ2-2; D gene: -; V gene: TRBV10-1; CDR3 DNA: TGCGCCAGCAGTGTGGGAGGCAAATACGGGGAGCTGTTTTTT; CDR3 protein: CASSVGGKYGELFF
clone size: -; CDR3 length: 16; J gene: TRBJ1-5; D gene: -; V gene: TRBV6-1; CDR3 DNA: TGTGCCAGCAGTGAACCAGGGCCCTCTAGCAATCAGCCCCAGCATTTT; CDR3 protein: CASSEPGPSSNQPQHF
clone size: -; CDR3 length: 14; J gene: TRBJ2-3; D gene: -; V gene: TRBV7-9; CDR3 DNA: TGTGCCAGCAGCGGGAGGCAGGGGGGAGATACGCAGTATTTT; CDR3 protein: CASSGRQGGDTQYF
clone size: -; CDR3 length: 14; J gene: TRBJ2-3; D gene: TRBD2; V gene: TRBV2; CDR3 DNA: TGTGCCAGCAGAGGACTAGCCCCCACAGATACGCAGTATTTT; CDR3 protein: CASRGLAPTDTQYF
clone size: -; CDR3 length: 12; J gene: TRBJ1-1; D gene: TRBD1; V gene: TRBV6-5; CDR3 DNA: TGTGCCAGCAGCCAGGGGGGTGCTGAAGCTTTCTTT; CDR3 protein: CASSQGGAEAFF
clone size: -; CDR3 length: 13; J gene: TRBJ1-3; D gene: -; V gene: TRBV6-5; CDR3 DNA: TGTGCCAGCGGGGCTATCTCTGGAAACACCATATATTTT; CDR3 protein: CASGAISGNTIYF
clone size: -; CDR3 length: 13; J gene: TRBJ2-4; D gene: TRBD2; V gene: TRBV9; CDR3 DNA: TGTGCCAGCAGCCATGAGCGGGAGGACATTCAGTACTTC; CDR3 protein: CASSHEREDIQYF
clone size: -; CDR3 length: 14; J gene: TRBJ2-2; D gene: -; V gene: TRBV19; CDR3 DNA: TGTGCCAGTAGTATAGGACAGTTCGCCGGGGAGCTGTTTTTT; CDR3 protein: CASSIGQFAGELFF
clone size: -; CDR3 length: 15; J gene: TRBJ1-2; D gene: -; V gene: TRBV6-5; CDR3 DNA: TGTGCCAGCAGTCCTGGCACACAGGGTTGGTATGGCTACACCTTC; CDR3 protein: CASSPGTQGWYGYTF
clone size: -; CDR3 length: 17; J gene: TRBJ2-7; D gene: -; V gene: TRBV5-1; CDR3 DNA: TGCGCCAGCAGCTTGGGGGGTATGGGGGGACCTACCTACGAGCAGTACTTC; CDR3 protein: CASSLGGMGGPTYEQYF
clone size: -; CDR3 length: 16; J gene: TRBJ2-7; D gene: -; V gene: TRBV4-1; CDR3 DNA: TGCGCCAGCAGCCAAGATAAGCAGGGTTATCCCTACGAGCAGTACTTC; CDR3 protein: CASSQDKQGYPYEQYF
clone size: -; CDR3 length: 18; J gene: TRBJ2-3; D gene: TRBD1; V gene: TRBV25-1; CDR3 DNA: TGTGCCAGCAGCGACTTTACCCCCGGGACAGGTAGCACAGATACGCAGTATTTT; CDR3 protein: CASSDFTPGTGSTDTQYF